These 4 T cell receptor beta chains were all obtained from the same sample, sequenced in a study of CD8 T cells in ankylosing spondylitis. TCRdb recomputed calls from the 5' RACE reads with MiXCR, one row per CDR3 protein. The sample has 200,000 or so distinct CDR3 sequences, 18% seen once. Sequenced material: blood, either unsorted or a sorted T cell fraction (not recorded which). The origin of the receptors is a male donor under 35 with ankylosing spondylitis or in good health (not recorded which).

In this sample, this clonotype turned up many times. The CDR3 is CAWSVGRYRTGELFF. The CDR3 DNA reads as TGTGCCTGGAGTGTTGGAAGGTATCGGACCGGGGAGCTGTTTTTT. The genes are TRBV30 and TRBJ2-2; D is undetermined. Trimming removed 0 bases from V and 5 bases from J, with 13 bases in between. Germline values: CDR1 GTSNPN, CDR2 SVGIG (reference sequence). The CDR3 has 15 amino acids. Supplemented by reference TRBV30 and TRBJ2-2, the full variable domain reads SQTIHQWPATLVQPVGSPLSLECTVEGTSNPNLYWYRQAAGRGLQLLFYSVGIGQISSEVPQNLSASRPQDRQFILSSKKLLLSDSGFYLCAWSVGRYRTGELFFGEGSRLTVL.

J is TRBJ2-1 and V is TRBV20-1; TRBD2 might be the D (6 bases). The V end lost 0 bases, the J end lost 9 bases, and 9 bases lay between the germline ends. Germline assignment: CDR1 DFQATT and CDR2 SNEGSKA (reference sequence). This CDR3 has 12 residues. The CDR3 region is CSARDWGLEQFF. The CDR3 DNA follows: TGCAGTGCTAGAGACTGGGGACTTGAGCAGTTCTTC.

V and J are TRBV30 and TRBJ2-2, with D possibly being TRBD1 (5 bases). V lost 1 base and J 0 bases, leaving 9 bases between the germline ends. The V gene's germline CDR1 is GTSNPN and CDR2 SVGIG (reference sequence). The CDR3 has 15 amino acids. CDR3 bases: TGTGCCTGGAGTGATGGGGCTGCGAACACCGGGGAGCTGTTTTTT. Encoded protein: CAWSDGAANTGELFF.

The CDR3 bases are TGCGCCAGCAGCTTCGACTCGTACAATGAGCAGTTCTTC. Protein product: CASSFDSYNEQFF. This chain uses TRBV5-1 with TRBJ2-1, with D hard to call. The CDR3 is 13 amino acids. With 2 bases removed from V and 4 bases from J, the gap between germline ends came to 7 bases. Germline CDR1 SGHRS, CDR2 YFSETQ.